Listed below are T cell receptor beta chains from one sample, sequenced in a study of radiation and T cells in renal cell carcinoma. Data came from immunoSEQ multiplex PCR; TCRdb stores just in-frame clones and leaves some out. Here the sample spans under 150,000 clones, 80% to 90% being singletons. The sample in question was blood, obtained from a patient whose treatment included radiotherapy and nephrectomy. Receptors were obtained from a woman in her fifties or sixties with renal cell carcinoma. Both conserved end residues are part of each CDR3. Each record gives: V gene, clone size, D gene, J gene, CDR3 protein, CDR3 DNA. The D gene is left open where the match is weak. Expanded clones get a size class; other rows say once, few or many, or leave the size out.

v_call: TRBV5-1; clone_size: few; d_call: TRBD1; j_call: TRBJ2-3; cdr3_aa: CASSLSPTGKHADTQYF; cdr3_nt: TGCGCCAGCAGCTTGTCCCCGACAGGGAAGCATGCAGATACGCAGTATTTT
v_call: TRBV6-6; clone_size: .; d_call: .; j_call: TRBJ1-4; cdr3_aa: CASSSRTRPTNEKLFF; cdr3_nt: TGTGCCAGCAGTTCCCGGACTCGCCCAACTAATGAAAAACTGTTTTTT
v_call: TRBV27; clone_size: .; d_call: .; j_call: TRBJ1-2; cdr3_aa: CASSLTRTAYGYTF; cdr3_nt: TGTGCCAGCAGTTTAACTCGGACAGCCTATGGCTACACCTTC
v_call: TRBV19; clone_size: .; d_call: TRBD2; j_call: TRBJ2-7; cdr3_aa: CASSFRLAGSYEQYF; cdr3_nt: TGTGCCAGTAGCTTCCGACTAGCGGGATCCTACGAGCAGTACTTC
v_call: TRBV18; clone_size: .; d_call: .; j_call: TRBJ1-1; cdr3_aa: CASSPPIRVGRGTEAFF; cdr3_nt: TGTGCCAGCTCACCACCGATCAGGGTAGGGCGAGGCACTGAAGCTTTCTTT
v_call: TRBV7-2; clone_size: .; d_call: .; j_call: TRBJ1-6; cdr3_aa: CASSLDSLNSPLHF; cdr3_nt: TGTGCCAGCAGCTTAGACTCCTTAAATTCACCCCTCCACTTT
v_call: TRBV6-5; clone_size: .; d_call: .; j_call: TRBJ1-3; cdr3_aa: CASSPRSSGNTIYF; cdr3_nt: TGTGCCAGCAGTCCTCGCAGCTCTGGAAACACCATATATTTT
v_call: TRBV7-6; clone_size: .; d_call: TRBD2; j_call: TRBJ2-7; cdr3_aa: CASSLSGGDGEQYF; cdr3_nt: TGTGCCAGCAGCTTATCCGGGGGGGATGGCGAGCAGTACTTC
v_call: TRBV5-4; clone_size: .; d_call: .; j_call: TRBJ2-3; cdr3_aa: CASSLVSVGDTQYF; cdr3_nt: TGTGCCAGCAGCTTGGTTAGCGTGGGAGATACGCAGTATTTT
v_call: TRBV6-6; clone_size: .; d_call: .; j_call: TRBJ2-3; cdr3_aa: CASSYSVSTDTQYF; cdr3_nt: TGTGCCAGCAGTTACTCCGTTAGCACAGATACGCAGTATTTT
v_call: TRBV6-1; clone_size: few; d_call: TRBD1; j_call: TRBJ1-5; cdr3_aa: CASKLGQGDQPQHF; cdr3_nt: TGTGCCAGCAAGCTAGGACAGGGGGATCAGCCCCAGCATTTT
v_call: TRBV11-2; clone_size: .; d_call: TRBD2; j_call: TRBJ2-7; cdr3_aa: CASSSSETVSGRPYEQYF; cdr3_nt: TGTGCCAGCAGCTCAAGCGAAACCGTTAGCGGGAGACCCTACGAGCAGTACTTC
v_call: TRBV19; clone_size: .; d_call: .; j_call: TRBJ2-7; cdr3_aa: CASSILDRTYEQYF; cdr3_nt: TGTGCCAGTAGTATTTTGGACCGGACCTACGAGCAGTACTTC
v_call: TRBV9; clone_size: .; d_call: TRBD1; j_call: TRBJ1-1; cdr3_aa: CASSVVDRGEAFF; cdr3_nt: TGTGCCAGCAGCGTAGTGGACAGGGGAGAAGCTTTCTTT
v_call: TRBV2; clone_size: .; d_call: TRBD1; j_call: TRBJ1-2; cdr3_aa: CASSGQGYGYTF; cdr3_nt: TGTGCCAGCAGTGGACAGGGCTATGGCTACACCTTC
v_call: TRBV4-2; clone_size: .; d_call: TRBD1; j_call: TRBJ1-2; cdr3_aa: CASSQDQGQGNYGYTF; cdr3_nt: TGTGCCAGCAGCCAAGATCAGGGACAGGGGAACTATGGCTACACCTTC
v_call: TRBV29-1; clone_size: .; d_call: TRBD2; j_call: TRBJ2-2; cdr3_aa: CSVGLADQNTGELFF; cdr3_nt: TGCAGCGTTGGGCTAGCGGATCAAAACACCGGGGAGCTGTTTTTT
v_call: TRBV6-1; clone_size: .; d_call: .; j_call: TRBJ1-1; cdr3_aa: CASSEARQVFRPTEAFF; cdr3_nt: TGTGCCAGCAGTGAAGCGCGACAGGTTTTCCGGCCCACTGAAGCTTTCTTT
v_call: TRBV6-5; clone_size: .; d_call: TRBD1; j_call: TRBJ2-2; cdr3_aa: CASSYYRGSTGELFF; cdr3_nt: TGTGCCAGCAGTTACTACAGGGGCTCCACCGGGGAGCTGTTTTTT
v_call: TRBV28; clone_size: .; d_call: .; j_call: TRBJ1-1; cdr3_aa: CASRSGMRDTEAFF; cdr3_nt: TGTGCCAGCAGATCAGGGATGAGGGACACTGAAGCTTTCTTT
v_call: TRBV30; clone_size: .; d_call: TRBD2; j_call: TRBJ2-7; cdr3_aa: CAWSPGTSFAEQYF; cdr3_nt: TGTGCCTGGAGTCCCGGGACTAGCTTCGCCGAGCAGTACTTC
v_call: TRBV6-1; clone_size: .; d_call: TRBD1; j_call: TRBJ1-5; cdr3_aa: CASSEKWASGTGVQPQHF; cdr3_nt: TGTGCCAGCAGTGAAAAGTGGGCCAGCGGGACAGGGGTACAGCCCCAGCATTTT
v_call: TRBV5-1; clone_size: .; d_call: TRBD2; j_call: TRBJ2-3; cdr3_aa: CASSEQRTSGDSGTDTQYF; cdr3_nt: TGCGCCAGCAGCGAGCAACGGACTAGCGGGGACTCTGGCACAGATACGCAGTATTTT
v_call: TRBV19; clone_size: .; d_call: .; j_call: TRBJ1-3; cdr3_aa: CASSIGTGNTIYF; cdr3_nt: TGTGCCAGTAGTATAGGGACTGGAAACACCATATATTTT
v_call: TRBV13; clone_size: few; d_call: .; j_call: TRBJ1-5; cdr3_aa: CASSLGGGLRSQPQHF; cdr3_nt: TGTGCCAGCAGCTTAGGGGGGGGATTAAGGTCCCAGCCCCAGCATTTT
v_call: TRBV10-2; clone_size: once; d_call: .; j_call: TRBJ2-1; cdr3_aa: CASSVGAVSSYNEQFF; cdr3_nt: TGCGCCAGCAGTGTAGGGGCCGTAAGCTCCTACAATGAGCAGTTCTTC
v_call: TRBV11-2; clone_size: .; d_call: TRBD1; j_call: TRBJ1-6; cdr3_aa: CASSTGQGNSPLHF; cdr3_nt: TGTGCCAGCAGCACCGGACAGGGGAATTCACCCCTCCACTTT
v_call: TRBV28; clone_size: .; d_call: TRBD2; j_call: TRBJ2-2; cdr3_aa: CASQLLAGTGELFF; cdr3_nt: TGTGCCAGCCAACTTTTAGCGGGCACCGGGGAGCTGTTTTTT
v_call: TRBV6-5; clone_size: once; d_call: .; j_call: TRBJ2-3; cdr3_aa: CASSYSSLSTDTQYF; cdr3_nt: TGTGCCAGCAGTTACTCGAGTCTAAGCACAGATACGCAGTATTTT
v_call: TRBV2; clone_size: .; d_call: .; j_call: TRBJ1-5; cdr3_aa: CASAGGQSNQPQHF; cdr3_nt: TGTGCCAGCGCCGGGGGCCAGAGCAATCAGCCCCAGCATTTT
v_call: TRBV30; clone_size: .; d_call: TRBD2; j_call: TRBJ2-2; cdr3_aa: CAWSRLGGLDTGELFF; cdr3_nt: TGTGCCTGGAGCCGCCTGGGGGGGTTAGACACCGGGGAGCTGTTTTTT
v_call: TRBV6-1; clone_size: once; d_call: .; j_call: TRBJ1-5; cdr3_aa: CASSDVGGVGQPQHF; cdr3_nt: TGTGCCAGCAGTGATGTGGGGGGGGTGGGTCAGCCCCAGCATTTT
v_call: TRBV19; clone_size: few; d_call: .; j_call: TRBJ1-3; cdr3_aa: CASSIPRGNTIYF; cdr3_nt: TGTGCCAGTAGTATCCCCAGGGGAAACACCATATATTTT
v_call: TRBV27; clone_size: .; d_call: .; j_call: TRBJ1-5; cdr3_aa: CASSVSGTNREPQHF; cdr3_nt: TGTGCCAGCAGTGTCTCCGGGACAAACCGGGAGCCCCAGCATTTT
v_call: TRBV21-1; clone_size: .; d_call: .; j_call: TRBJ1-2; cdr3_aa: CASSKEGGYTYGYTF; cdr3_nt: TGTGCCAGCAGCAAAGAGGGGGGTTATACCTATGGCTACACCTTC
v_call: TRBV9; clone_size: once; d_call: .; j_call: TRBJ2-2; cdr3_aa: CASSVRGVVTGELFF; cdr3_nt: TGTGCCAGCAGCGTTAGGGGCGTTGTGACCGGGGAGCTGTTTTTT
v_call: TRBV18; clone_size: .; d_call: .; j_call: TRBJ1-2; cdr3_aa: CASSQSIPMNGYTF; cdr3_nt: TGTGCCAGCTCACAGTCCATACCGATGAATGGCTACACCTTC
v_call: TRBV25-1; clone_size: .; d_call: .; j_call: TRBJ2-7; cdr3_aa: CASSEGTLEQYF; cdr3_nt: TGTGCCAGCAGTGAAGGGACACTCGAGCAGTACTTC
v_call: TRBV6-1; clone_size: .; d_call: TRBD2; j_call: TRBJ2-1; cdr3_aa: CASSVGLAGAGEQFF; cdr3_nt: TGTGCCAGCAGTGTAGGACTAGCGGGAGCGGGTGAGCAGTTCTTC
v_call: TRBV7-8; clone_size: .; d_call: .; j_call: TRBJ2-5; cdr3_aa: CASSLDVGVKETQYF; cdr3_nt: TGTGCCAGCAGCTTAGATGTCGGCGTGAAAGAGACCCAGTACTTC
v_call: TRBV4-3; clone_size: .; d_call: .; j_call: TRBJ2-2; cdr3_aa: CASSQVLTGELFF; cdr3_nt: TGCGCCAGCAGCCAAGTGTTAACCGGGGAGCTGTTTTTT
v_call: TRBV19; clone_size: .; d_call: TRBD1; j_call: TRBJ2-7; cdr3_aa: CASSIRDRGSEQYF; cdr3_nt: TGTGCCAGTAGTATTCGGGACAGGGGATCCGAGCAGTACTTC
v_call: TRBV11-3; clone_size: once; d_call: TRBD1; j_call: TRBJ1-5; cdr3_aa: CASSSLDRGHQPQHF; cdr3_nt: TGTGCCAGCAGCTCCTTAGACAGGGGGCATCAGCCCCAGCATTTT
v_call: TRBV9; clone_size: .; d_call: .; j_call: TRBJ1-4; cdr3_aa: CASSAPLGAGRDEKLFF; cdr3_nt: TGTGCCAGCAGCGCCCCCCTGGGGGCAGGGAGGGATGAAAAACTGTTTTTT
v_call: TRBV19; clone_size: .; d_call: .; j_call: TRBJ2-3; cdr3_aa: CASSIEDRSTDTQYF; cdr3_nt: TGTGCCAGTAGTATAGAAGACAGATCGACAGATACGCAGTATTTT
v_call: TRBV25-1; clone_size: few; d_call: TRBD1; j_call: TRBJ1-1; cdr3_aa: CASRDRGLGTEAFF; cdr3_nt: TGTGCCAGCAGGGACAGGGGGCTGGGTACTGAAGCTTTCTTT
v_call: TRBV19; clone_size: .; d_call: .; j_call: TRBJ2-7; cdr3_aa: CASSPQTSSYEQYF; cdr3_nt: TGTGCCAGTAGTCCCCAGACATCCTCCTACGAGCAGTACTTC
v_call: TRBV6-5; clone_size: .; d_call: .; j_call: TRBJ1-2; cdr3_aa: CASRARGGANGYTF; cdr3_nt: TGTGCCAGCAGGGCTCGGGGGGGCGCTAATGGCTACACCTTC
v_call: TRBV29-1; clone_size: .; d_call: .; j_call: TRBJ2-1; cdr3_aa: CSVEGKGVNEQFF; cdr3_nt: TGCAGCGTTGAAGGGAAGGGAGTCAATGAGCAGTTCTTC
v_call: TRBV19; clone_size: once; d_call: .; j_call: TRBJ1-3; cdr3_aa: CASSLSSGNTIYF; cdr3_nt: TGTGCCAGTAGTTTGAGCTCTGGAAACACCATATATTTT
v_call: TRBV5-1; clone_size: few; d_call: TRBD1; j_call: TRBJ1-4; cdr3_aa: CASSKGAQSGEKLFF; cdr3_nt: TGCGCCAGCAGCAAGGGGGCGCAGTCAGGCGAAAAACTGTTTTTT
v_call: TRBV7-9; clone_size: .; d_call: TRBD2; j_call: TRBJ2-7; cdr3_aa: CASSLPGLAGYEQYF; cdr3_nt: TGTGCCAGCAGCTTACCGGGACTAGCGGGCTACGAGCAGTACTTC
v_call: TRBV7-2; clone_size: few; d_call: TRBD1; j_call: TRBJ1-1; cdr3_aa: CAIGTARAFF; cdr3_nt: TGTGCGATAGGGACAGCCAGAGCTTTCTTT
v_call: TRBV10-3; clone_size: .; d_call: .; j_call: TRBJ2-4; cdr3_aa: CAISEYRQTYKNIQYF; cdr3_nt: TGTGCCATCAGTGAGTATCGACAGACTTACAAAAACATTCAGTACTTC